A selection of T cell receptor beta chains follows, all from one sample in a study of T-cell memory formation after mild COVID-19. TCRdb processed the 5' RACE reads anew with MiXCR; each CDR3 protein has one entry. The sample includes 60,000 to 65,000 distinct CDR3 sequences, around 10% seen only once; the top ten take 1.1%. What was sequenced was PBMCs or a T cell subset sorted from them (not recorded which). Receptors originate from a man between 18 and 35 years old who had mild COVID-19 (a few samples of this study predate the infection). Cell type and time point are not known. The CDR3 runs from the conserved cysteine through the conserved F or W. A D gene is named only where the DNA matches it firmly. Clone size appears in some rows only: once, few, many, or a class for an expanded clone.

V gene,D gene,J gene,CDR3 length,clone size,CDR3 protein,CDR3 DNA
TRBV7-2,TRBD1,TRBJ1-1,14,NA,CASRRQGAGTEAFF,TGTGCCAGCAGGCGGCAGGGGGCAGGGACTGAAGCTTTCTTT
TRBV3-1,NA,TRBJ2-4,12,few,CASSPRGHIQYF,TGTGCCAGCAGCCCCCGCGGTCACATTCAGTACTTC
TRBV24-1,NA,TRBJ2-5,12,many,CATSAPEGTQYF,TGTGCCACCAGTGCTCCGGAGGGGACCCAGTACTTC
TRBV7-9,NA,TRBJ2-5,13,many,CASTIRDVETQYF,TGTGCCAGCACTATCAGGGATGTGGAGACCCAGTACTTC
TRBV7-9,NA,TRBJ1-5,17,few,CASSSPRGVLSNQPQHF,TGTGCCAGCAGCTCTCCGAGAGGCGTCCTTAGCAATCAGCCCCAGCATTTT
TRBV6-5,NA,TRBJ1-1,13,few,CASSSHRNTEAFF,TGTGCCAGCAGTTCACACAGAAACACTGAAGCTTTCTTT
TRBV7-2,TRBD2,TRBJ2-1,16,many,CASSAGRVESYNEQFF,TGTGCCAGCAGCGCCGGGAGGGTCGAATCCTACAATGAGCAGTTCTTC
TRBV5-1,NA,TRBJ2-1,12,NA,CASVRDSNEQFF,TGCGCCAGCGTCCGGGACTCCAATGAGCAGTTCTTC
TRBV20-1,NA,TRBJ2-3,14,NA,CSARKGVGADTQYF,TGCAGTGCTAGAAAGGGGGTTGGCGCAGATACGCAGTATTTT
TRBV2,TRBD1,TRBJ2-7,13,NA,CASRPQQGDEQYF,TGTGCCAGCAGACCGCAACAGGGGGACGAGCAGTACTTC
TRBV5-1,TRBD1,TRBJ1-1,14,NA,CASGSSQGQLEAFF,TGCGCCAGCGGATCCTCCCAGGGACAGCTCGAAGCTTTCTTT
TRBV7-3,TRBD1,TRBJ2-1,14,NA,CASSSGTGGVEQFF,TGTGCCAGCAGCTCCGGGACAGGGGGCGTCGAGCAGTTCTTC
TRBV7-2,NA,TRBJ2-2,13,medium-sized,CASSLYSTGELFF,TGTGCCAGCAGCTTATACTCCACCGGGGAGCTGTTTTTT
TRBV3-1,NA,TRBJ2-7,14,few,CASSQGRTGFEQYF,TGTGCCAGCAGCCAAGGGAGAACAGGGTTCGAGCAGTACTTC